Below, one TCR beta chain is given with its context. Its matching antigen is unknown. The material for each subset, its genomic DNA, was split evenly across several immunoSEQ plates. As processed by the authors: Owing to the provision of junction-only sequences devoid of quality scores by immunoSEQ, filtering differed. Clones were sequenced by immunoSEQ multiplex PCR, and TCRdb holds only the in-frame ones, with some missing. From that table come the V and J calls and clone size; the DNA was used to work out D and trimming. Counted here are over a million clones, roughly 70% occurring once; the ten biggest clones make up roughly 1.5%. This entry comes from a study of shared clonotypes between healthy human individuals. The V end lost 5 bases, the J end lost 5 bases, and 13 bases lay between the germline ends. The CDR3 is 14 amino acids. Germline CDR1 reads SGHAT; CDR2 reads FQNNGV. Points from the study as a whole: Clonotype sharing among donors, it was expected, would be affected by sequencing depth. Unshared clonotypes carried lower generation probabilities than those common to all four donors.

Sequencing was performed on memory CD4+ T cells sorted from blood. Sample subset: CD45RA-negative fraction. The rearrangement uses TRBV11-2 and TRBJ2-1, with no clear D. The receptor was derived from a man between 18 and 35 years old in good health. The CDR3 sequence is CASSHTANNNEQFF. The DNA for the CDR3 is TGTGCCAGCAGCCATACAGCGAACAACAATGAGCAGTTCTTC. Filled out from reference TRBV11-2 and TRBJ2-1, the complete variable domain reads EAGVAQSPRYKIIEKRQSVAFWCNPISGHATLYWYQQILGQGPKLLIQFQNNGVVDDSQLPKDRFSAERLKGVDSTLKIQPAKLEDSAVYLCASSHTANNNEQFFGPGTRLTVL.